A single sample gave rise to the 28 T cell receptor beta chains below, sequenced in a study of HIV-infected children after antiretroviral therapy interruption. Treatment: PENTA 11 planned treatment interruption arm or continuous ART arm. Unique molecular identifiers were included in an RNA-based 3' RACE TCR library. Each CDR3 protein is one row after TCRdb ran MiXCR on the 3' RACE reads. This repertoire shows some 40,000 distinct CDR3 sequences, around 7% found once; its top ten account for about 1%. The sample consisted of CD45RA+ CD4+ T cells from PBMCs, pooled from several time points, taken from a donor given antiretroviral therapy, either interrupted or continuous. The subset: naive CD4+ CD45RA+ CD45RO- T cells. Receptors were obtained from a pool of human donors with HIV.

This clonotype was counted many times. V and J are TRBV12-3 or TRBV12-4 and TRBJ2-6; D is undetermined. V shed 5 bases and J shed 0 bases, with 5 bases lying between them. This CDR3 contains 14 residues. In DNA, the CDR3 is TGTGCCAGCAGTAAGAGCTCTGGGGCCAACGTCCTGACTTTC. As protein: CASSKSSGANVLTF.

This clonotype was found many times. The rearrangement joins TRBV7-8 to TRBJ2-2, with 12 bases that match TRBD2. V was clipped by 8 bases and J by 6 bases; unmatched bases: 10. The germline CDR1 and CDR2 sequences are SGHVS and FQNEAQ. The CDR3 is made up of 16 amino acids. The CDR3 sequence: CASFHASGGAPGELFF. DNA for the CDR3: TGTGCCAGCTTCCACGCTAGCGGGGGGGCCCCCGGGGAGCTGTTTTTT.

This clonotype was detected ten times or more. In DNA, the CDR3 is TGCGCCAGCAGCTTTGGCGTGGGGAAAGAGACCCAGTACTTC. Its protein product is CASSFGVGKETQYF. The chain has TRBV5-1 and TRBJ2-5; D gene unclear. Germline CDR1 is SGHRS and CDR2 is YFSETQ. The CDR3 loop spans 14 amino acids. V gave up 2 bases and J gave up 3 bases, with 11 bases separating them.

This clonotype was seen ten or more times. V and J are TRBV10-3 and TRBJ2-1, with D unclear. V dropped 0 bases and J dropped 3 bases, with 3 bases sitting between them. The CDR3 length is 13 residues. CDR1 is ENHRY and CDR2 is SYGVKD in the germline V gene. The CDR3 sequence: CAISESNYNEQFF. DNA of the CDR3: TGTGCCATCAGTGAGTCGAACTACAATGAGCAGTTCTTC.

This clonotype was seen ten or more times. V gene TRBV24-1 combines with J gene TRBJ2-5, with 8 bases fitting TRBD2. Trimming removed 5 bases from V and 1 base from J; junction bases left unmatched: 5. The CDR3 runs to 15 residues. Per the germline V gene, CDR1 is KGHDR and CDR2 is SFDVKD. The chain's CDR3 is CATSVQRGFQETQYF. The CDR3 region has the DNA TGTGCCACCAGTGTCCAGCGGGGGTTCCAAGAGACCCAGTACTTC.

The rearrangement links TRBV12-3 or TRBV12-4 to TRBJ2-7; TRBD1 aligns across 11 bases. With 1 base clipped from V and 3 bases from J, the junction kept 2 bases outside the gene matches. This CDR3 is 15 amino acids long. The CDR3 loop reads CASSLGGTGGYEQYF. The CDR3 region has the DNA TGTGCCAGCAGTTTAGGGGGGACAGGGGGCTACGAGCAGTACTTC.

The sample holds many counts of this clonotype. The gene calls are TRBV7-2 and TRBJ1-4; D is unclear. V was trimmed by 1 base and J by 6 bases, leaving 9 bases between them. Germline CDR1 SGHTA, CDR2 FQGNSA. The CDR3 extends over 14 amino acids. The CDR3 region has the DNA TGTGCCAGCAGCTTAGAGGGCAGATATGAAAAACTGTTTTTT. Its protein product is CASSLEGRYEKLFF.

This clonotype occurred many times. The CDR3 nucleotides are TGTGCCAGCAGTAAAACCGGGACTAGCGGCAACAATGAGCAGTTCTTC. Its translation is CASSKTGTSGNNEQFF. The rearrangement joins TRBV6-5 to TRBJ2-1, with 11 bases that match TRBD2. V was pared by 5 bases and J by 5 bases, with 8 bases of the junction left unmatched. Germline V gene lookup returns CDR1 MNHEY and CDR2 SVGAGI. The CDR3 runs 16 residues.

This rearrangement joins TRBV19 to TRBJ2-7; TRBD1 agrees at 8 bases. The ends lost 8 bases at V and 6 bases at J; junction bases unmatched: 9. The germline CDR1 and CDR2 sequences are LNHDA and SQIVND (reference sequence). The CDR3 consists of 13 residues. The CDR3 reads CASGLQGEGEQYF. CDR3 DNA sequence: TGTGCCAGTGGATTACAGGGGGAAGGCGAGCAGTACTTC.

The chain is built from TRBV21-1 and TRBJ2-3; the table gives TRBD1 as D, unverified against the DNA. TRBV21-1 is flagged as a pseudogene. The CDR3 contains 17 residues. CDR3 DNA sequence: TGTGCCAGCAGCACCACGCGGGGCACCACTAGCACAGATACGCAGTATTTT. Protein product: CASSTTRGTTSTDTQYF.

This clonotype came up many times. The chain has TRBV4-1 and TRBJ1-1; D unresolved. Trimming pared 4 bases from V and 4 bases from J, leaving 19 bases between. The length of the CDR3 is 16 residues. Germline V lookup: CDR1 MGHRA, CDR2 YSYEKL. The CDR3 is CASSLKRNLSGTEAFF. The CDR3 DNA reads TGCGCCAGCAGCCTAAAAAGAAATTTATCCGGCACTGAAGCTTTCTTT.

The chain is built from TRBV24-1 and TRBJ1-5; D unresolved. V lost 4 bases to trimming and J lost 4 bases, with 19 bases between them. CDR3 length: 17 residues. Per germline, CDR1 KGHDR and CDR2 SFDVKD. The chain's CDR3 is CATSDGQNVKSNQPQHF. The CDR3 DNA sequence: TGTGCCACCAGTGACGGGCAGAACGTCAAATCTAATCAGCCCCAGCATTTT.

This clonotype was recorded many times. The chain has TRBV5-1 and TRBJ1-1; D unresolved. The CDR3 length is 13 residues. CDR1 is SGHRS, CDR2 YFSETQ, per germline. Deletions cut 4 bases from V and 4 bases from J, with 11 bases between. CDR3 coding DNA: TGCGCCAGCAGCAGAAACGAGGGCACTGAAGCTTTCTTT. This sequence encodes CASSRNEGTEAFF.

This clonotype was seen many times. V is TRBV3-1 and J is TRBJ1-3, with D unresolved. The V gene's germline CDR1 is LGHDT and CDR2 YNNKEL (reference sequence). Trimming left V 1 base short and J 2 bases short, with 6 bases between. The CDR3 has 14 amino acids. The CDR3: CASSQGGPGNTIYF. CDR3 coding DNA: TGTGCCAGCAGCCAAGGGGGTCCTGGAAACACCATATATTTT.

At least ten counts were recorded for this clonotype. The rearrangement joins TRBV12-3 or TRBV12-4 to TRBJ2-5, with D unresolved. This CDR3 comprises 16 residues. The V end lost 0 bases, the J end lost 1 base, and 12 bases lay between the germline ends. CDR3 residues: CASSLAGLNFQETQYF. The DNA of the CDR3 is TGTGCCAGCAGTTTAGCTGGGCTCAATTTCCAAGAGACCCAGTACTTC.

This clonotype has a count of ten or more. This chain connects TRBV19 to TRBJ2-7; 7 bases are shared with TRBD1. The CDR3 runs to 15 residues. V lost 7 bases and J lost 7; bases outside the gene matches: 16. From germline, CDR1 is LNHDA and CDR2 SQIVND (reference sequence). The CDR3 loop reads CASNRFRDRAREQYF. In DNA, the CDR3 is TGTGCCAGTAACCGGTTCCGCGACAGGGCTCGGGAGCAGTACTTC.

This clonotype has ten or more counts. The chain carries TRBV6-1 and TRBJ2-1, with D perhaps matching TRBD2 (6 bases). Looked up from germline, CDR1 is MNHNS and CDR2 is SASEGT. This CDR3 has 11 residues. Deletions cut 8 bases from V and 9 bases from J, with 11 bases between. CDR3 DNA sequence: TGTGCCAGCGCTGAGACTAGTGAGCAGTTCTTC. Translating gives CASAETSEQFF.

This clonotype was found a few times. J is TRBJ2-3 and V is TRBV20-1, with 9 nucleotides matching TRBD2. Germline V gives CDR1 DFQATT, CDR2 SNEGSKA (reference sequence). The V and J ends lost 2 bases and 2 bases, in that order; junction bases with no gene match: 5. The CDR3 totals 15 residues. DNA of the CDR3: TGCAGTGCTAGATCAGGACTAGCGCTCACAGATACGCAGTATTTT. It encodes CSARSGLALTDTQYF.

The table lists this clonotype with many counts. CDR3 in amino acids: CATSVDYTGELFF. In DNA, the CDR3 is TGTGCCACCAGTGTCGACTACACCGGGGAGCTGTTTTTT. V usage is TRBV24-1 and J usage is TRBJ2-2; D not resolved. Per germline, CDR1 KGHDR and CDR2 SFDVKD. V dropped 5 bases and J dropped 3 bases, with 6 bases sitting between them. The CDR3 totals 13 residues.

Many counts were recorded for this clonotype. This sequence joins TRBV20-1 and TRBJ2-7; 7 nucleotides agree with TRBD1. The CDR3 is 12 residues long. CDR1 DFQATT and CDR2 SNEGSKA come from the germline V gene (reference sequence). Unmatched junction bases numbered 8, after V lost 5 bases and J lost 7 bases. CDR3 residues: CSASGQSGEQYF. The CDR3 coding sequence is TGCAGTGCTTCGGGACAGTCGGGGGAGCAGTACTTC.

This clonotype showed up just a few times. CDR3 protein: CSVDPRHNTEAFF. The CDR3, as DNA: TGCAGCGTTGACCCCAGGCACAACACTGAAGCTTTCTTT. The V gene is TRBV29-1, the J gene TRBJ1-1, with D uncertain. Trimming shortened V by 3 bases and J by 2 bases, and 10 bases separated the two germline ends. The CDR3 is made up of 13 amino acids. The germline V gene has CDR1 SQVTM and CDR2 ANQGSEA.

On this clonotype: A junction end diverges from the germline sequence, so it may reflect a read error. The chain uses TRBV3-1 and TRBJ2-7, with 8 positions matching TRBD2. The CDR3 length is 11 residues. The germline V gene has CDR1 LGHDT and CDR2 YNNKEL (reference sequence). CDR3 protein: CASSQAREVLF. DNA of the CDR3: TGTGCCAGCAGCCAAGCGCGGGAGGTCCTCTTC.

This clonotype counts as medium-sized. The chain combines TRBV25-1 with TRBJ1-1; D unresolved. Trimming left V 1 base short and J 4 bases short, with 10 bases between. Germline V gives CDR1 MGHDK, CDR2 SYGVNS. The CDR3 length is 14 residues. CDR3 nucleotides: TGTGCCAGCAGTGAATCTCCCGGGGTCACTGAAGCTTTCTTT. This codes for CASSESPGVTEAFF.

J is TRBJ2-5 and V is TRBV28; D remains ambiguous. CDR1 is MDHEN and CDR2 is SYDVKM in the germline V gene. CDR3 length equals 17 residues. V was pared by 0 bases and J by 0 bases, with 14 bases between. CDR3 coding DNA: TGTGCCAGCAGTTTATGGACCCCGACCGCGTACCAAGAGACCCAGTACTTC. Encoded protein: CASSLWTPTAYQETQYF. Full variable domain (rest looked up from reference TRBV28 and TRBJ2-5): DVKVTQSSRYLVKRTGEKVFLECVQDMDHENMFWYRQDPGLGLRLIYFSYDVKMKEKGDIPEGYSVSREKKERFSLILESASTNQTSMYLCASSLWTPTAYQETQYFGPGTRLLVL.

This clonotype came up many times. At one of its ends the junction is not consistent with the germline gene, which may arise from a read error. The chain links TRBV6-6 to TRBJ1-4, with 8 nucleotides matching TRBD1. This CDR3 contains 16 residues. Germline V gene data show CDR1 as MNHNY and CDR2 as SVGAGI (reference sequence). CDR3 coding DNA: TGTGCCAGCGGTGATGCGCAGGGGGCGCGAACCGAAAGATTATTTTTC. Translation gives CASGDAQGARTERLFF.

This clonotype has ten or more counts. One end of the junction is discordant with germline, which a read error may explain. The CDR3 sequence is CASSQDFGEDTQYF. The CDR3 bases are TGTGCCAGCAGCCAAGATTTTGGGGAAGACACCCAGTACTTT. The gene calls are TRBV4-1 and TRBJ2-5; D is unclear. CDR1 and CDR2 from the germline V gene are MGHRA and YSYEKL. This CDR3 spans 14 amino acids.

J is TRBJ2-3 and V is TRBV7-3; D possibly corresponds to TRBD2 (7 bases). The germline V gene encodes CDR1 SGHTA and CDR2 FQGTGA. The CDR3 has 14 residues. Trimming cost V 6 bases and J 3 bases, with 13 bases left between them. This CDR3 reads CASRKGGVTDTQYF. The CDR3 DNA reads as TGTGCCAGCAGGAAAGGGGGGGTGACAGATACGCAGTATTTT. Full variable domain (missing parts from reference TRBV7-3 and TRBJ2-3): GAGVSQTPSNKVTEKGKYVELRCDPISGHTALYWYRQSLGQGPEFLIYFQGTGAADDSGLPNDRFFAVRPEGSVSTLKIQRTERGDSAVYLCASRKGGVTDTQYFGPGTRLTVL.

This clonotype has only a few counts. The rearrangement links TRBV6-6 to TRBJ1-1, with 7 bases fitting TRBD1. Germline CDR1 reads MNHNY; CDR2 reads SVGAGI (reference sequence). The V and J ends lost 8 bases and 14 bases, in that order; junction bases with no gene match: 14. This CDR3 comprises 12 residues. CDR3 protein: CASGEGQTEVFF. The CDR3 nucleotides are TGTGCCAGCGGTGAGGGACAGACAGAAGTCTTCTTT.